These 31 T cell receptor beta chains share one sample of origin, sequenced in a study of blood T cell repertoires in COVID-19. The method was immunoSEQ multiplex PCR; TCRdb's version includes in-frame clones alone and lacks a portion of them. The table records approximately 350,000 clones, roughly nine tenths of them present only once. The sample taken for sequencing was PBMCs or T cells enriched from blood (not recorded which). The receptors originated from a man aged 18 to 29 who had recovered from COVID-19.

This clone is termed medium-sized. The chain employs TRBV6-4 and TRBJ2-3; D remains ambiguous. The CDR3 sequence is 15 residues long. Per germline, CDR1 MRHNA and CDR2 SNTAGT. V lost 0 bases and J 1 base, leaving 8 bases between the germline ends. CDR3 sequence: CASSDSIEGTDTQYF. DNA for the CDR3: TGTGCCAGCAGTGACTCGATAGAGGGCACAGATACGCAGTATTTT.

The V gene is TRBV9, the J gene TRBJ2-6, with TRBD1 identical over 7 bases. The V gene end was trimmed by 0 bases and the J gene end by 3 bases; junction bases not matched to a gene: 3. CDR3 size: 16 residues. Germline loops: CDR1 SGDLS, CDR2 YYNGEE. CDR3: CASSVEQGFGANVLTF. In DNA form, the CDR3 reads TGTGCCAGCAGCGTAGAACAGGGGTTTGGGGCCAACGTCCTGACTTTC.

This rearrangement joins TRBV10-3 to TRBJ2-5, with TRBD2 as a possible D gene (5 bases). V was trimmed by 10 bases and J by 1 base, leaving 13 bases between them. CDR3 length: 13 amino acids. From germline, CDR1 is ENHRY and CDR2 SYGVKD. The DNA of the CDR3 is TGTGCCACAAGACGGGAAATCCAAGAGACCCAGTACTTC. Encoded protein: CATRREIQETQYF.

The chain carries TRBV9 and TRBJ2-1; D possibly corresponds to TRBD1 (6 bases). The CDR3 contains 16 residues. The germline V gene encodes CDR1 SGDLS and CDR2 YYNGEE. V was cut by 1 base and J by 4 bases, with 15 bases left in between. Written as DNA, the CDR3 is TGTGCCAGCAGCGTAAGAGGGGACATCACGTACAATGAGCAGTTCTTC. Protein product: CASSVRGDITYNEQFF.

Comments on this clone: The same CDR3 is also encoded by other DNA sequences in this sample. This chain joins TRBV27 and TRBJ2-1; 10 nucleotides agree with TRBD2. V lost 5 bases, J lost 7 bases, and 2 bases stayed unmatched. This CDR3 is 13 amino acids long. Germline-derived CDR1 and CDR2 are MNHEY and SMNVEV (reference sequence). The CDR3 sequence: CASSLGLANEQFF. The CDR3 nucleotides are TGTGCCAGCAGTCTGGGACTAGCGAATGAGCAGTTCTTC.

This rearrangement joins TRBV2 to TRBJ2-7; TRBD2 agrees at 8 bases. V gave up 2 bases and J gave up 2 bases; unmatched junction bases: 8. CDR1 is SNHLY, CDR2 FYNNEI, per germline. CDR3 length equals 16 residues. CDR3 sequence: CASSELVGAGAYEQYF. In nucleotides, the CDR3 is TGTGCCAGCAGTGAACTAGTAGGAGCGGGGGCCTACGAGCAGTACTTC.

This chain connects TRBV24-1 to TRBJ2-3, with TRBD1 identical over 7 bases. There are 14 residues in the CDR3. Germline values: CDR1 KGHDR, CDR2 SFDVKD. The V gene end was trimmed by 7 bases and the J gene end by 2 bases; junction bases not matched to a gene: 5. CDR3 sequence: CATRGDSSTDTQYF. The CDR3 DNA is TGTGCCACCAGGGGGGACAGTTCCACAGATACGCAGTATTTT.

J is TRBJ2-3 and V is TRBV5-5; TRBD2 is a possible D gene (6 bases). V was cut by 4 bases and J by 2 bases, with 17 bases left in between. CDR1 is SGHKS and CDR2 is YYEKEE in the germline V gene (reference sequence). The CDR3 totals 16 residues. The CDR3 coding sequence is TGTGCCAGCAGCACCGGGGACTTTGGGATCACAGATACGCAGTATTTT. Translating it yields CASSTGDFGITDTQYF.

The chain couples TRBV6-5 to TRBJ1-5; TRBD1 agrees at 7 bases. The V and J ends lost 0 bases and 9 bases, in that order; junction bases with no gene match: 11. Germline V gives CDR1 MNHEY, CDR2 SVGAGI. The CDR3 has 16 residues. CDR3 loop: CASSYSSDRAGGPQHF. CDR3 nucleotide sequence: TGTGCCAGCAGTTACTCCTCCGACAGGGCAGGAGGGCCCCAGCATTTT.

CDR3 amino acids: CASSYSGIGNEQFF. The CDR3 DNA follows: TGTGCCAGCAGCTATAGCGGGATCGGGAATGAGCAGTTCTTC. The chain is built from TRBV28 and TRBJ2-1; 8 bases are shared with TRBD2. With V trimmed by 6 bases and J by 7 bases, 8 bases remained unmatched. Germline V gene data show CDR1 as MDHEN and CDR2 as SYDVKM. This CDR3 spans 14 amino acids.

The chain is built from TRBV11-3 and TRBJ2-3; 7 bases match TRBD2. Germline V lookup: CDR1 SGHNT, CDR2 YENEEA. Trimming took 5 bases from V and 4 from J; bases not matched to a gene: 6. The CDR3 length is 14 residues. CDR3 sequence: CASSLGLAADTQYF. DNA of the CDR3: TGTGCCAGCAGCCTAGGGCTAGCGGCAGATACGCAGTATTTT.

V usage is TRBV6-2 or TRBV6-3 and J usage is TRBJ1-5; 7 bases match TRBD1. CDR1 and CDR2 from the germline V gene are MNHEY and SVGEGT. This CDR3 is built from 17 residues. Germline trimming cut 0 bases from V and 1 base from J; bases unmatched to any gene: 6. CDR3 in amino acids: CASSYSFAGGSNQPQHF. Here the CDR3 DNA reads TGTGCCAGCAGTTACTCGTTCGCAGGGGGAAGCAATCAGCCCCAGCATTTT.

In DNA, the CDR3 is TGCAGCGTGTACAGAGACCTTTCATTCTATAATTCACCCCTCCACTTT. The encoded protein is CSVYRDLSFYNSPLHF. This chain connects TRBV29-1 to TRBJ1-6; D gene unclear. The CDR3 has 16 amino acids. In germline, CDR1 is SQVTM, CDR2 ANQGSEA. The V end was cut by 6 bases, the J end by 3 bases, with 18 bases between. The entire variable domain, with the rest obtained from reference TRBV29-1 and TRBJ1-6, is as follows: SAVISQKPSRDICQRGTSLTIQCQVDSQVTMMFWYRQQPGQSLTLIATANQGSEATYESGFVIDKFPISRPNLTFSTLTVSNMSPEDSSIYLCSVYRDLSFYNSPLHFGNGTRLTVT.

J is TRBJ1-3 and V is TRBV6-5; TRBD1 agrees at 7 bases. V shed 2 bases, J shed 3 bases, and the junction held 4 bases outside the gene matches. This CDR3 contains 15 residues. Germline-derived CDR1 and CDR2 are MNHEY and SVGAGI. CDR3 nucleotides: TGTGCCAGCAGTTACCGGACAGGCGGTGGAAACACCATATATTTT. As protein: CASSYRTGGGNTIYF.

The chain links TRBV11-2 to TRBJ2-7; 13 bases agree with TRBD2. Germline CDR1 and CDR2: SGHAT and FQNNGV. The CDR3 is made up of 13 amino acids. The ends lost 1 base at V and 12 bases at J; junction bases unmatched: 3. This CDR3 reads CASSLGTSGRPYF. In DNA form, the CDR3 reads TGTGCCAGCAGCTTAGGGACTAGCGGGAGACCGTACTTC.

The rearrangement uses TRBV3-1 (or the pseudogene TRBV3-2) and TRBJ1-5, with D tentatively TRBD1 (6 bases). Trimming cost V 4 bases and J 9 bases, with 22 bases left between them. The length of the CDR3 is 16 residues. CDR1 LGHDT and CDR2 YNNKEL come from the germline V gene (reference sequence). CDR3: CASSPLRGGQSWPQHF. Written as DNA, the CDR3 is TGTGCCAGCAGCCCCCTAAGAGGGGGACAATCATGGCCCCAGCATTTT.

This chain links TRBV2 with TRBJ1-2; 10 positions agree with TRBD1. Germline assignment: CDR1 SNHLY and CDR2 FYNNEI. After removal of 6 bases from V and 7 bases from J, the junction contained 11 bases not matched to a gene. This CDR3 region has 15 residues. DNA of the CDR3: TGTGCCAGCAGCGCCGTACCGGACAGGGGGGCTGGCTACACCTTC. Protein: CASSAVPDRGAGYTF.

J is TRBJ1-1 and V is TRBV5-6, with unresolved D. V lost 2 bases to trimming and J lost 5 bases, with 13 bases between them. This CDR3 region has 14 residues. Germline CDR1 and CDR2: SGHDT and YYEEEE. Here the CDR3 DNA reads TGTGCCAGCAGCTTTGGTACTGTTGAGACTGAAGCTTTCTTT. This sequence encodes CASSFGTVETEAFF.

The chain links TRBV25-1 to TRBJ1-2, with 9 nucleotides matching TRBD1. Germline V gene sequence: CDR1 MGHDK, CDR2 SYGVNS. The J segment lost 3 bases and the V segment lost 3 bases, leaving 5 bases of the junction unmatched. The CDR3 contains 15 residues. CDR3 protein: CASSDPDRGDYGYTF. CDR3 bases: TGTGCCAGCAGTGACCCGGACAGGGGCGACTATGGCTACACCTTC.

The CDR3 bases are TGTGCCAGCAATAGGGGATCGGCTTCTATGGAGACCCAGTACTTC. It is translated as CASNRGSASMETQYF. V gene TRBV6-5 combines with J gene TRBJ2-5, with D possibly matching TRBD1 (5 bases). The CDR3 has 15 amino acids. Germline CDR1 reads MNHEY; CDR2 reads SVGAGI. V dropped 7 bases and J dropped 5 bases, with 20 bases sitting between them.

With regard to this clone: This sample includes further DNA sequences coding for the same CDR3. This CDR3 reads CASSLGQGNSPLHF. CDR3 DNA sequence: TGCGCCAGCAGCTTGGGGCAGGGGAATTCACCCCTCCACTTT. The chain has TRBV5-1 and TRBJ1-6; perhaps TRBD1 as D (6 bases). This CDR3 comprises 14 residues. Germline CDR1 reads SGHRS; CDR2 reads YFSETQ. V shed 0 bases and J shed 7 bases, with 8 bases lying between them. Combining the CDR3 with reference TRBV5-1 and TRBJ1-6 gives the whole variable domain KAGVTQTPRYLIKTRGQQVTLSCSPISGHRSVSWYQQTPGQGLQFLFEYFSETQRNKGNFPGRFSGRQFSNSRSEMNVSTLELGDSALYLCASSLGQGNSPLHFGNGTRLTVT.

This clone appeared once. The chain employs TRBV3-1 (or the pseudogene TRBV3-2) and TRBJ1-2, with TRBD1 matching over 9 bases. The CDR3 is made up of 14 amino acids. Germline assignment: CDR1 LGHDT and CDR2 YNNKEL (reference sequence). The J segment lost 6 bases and the V segment lost 5 bases, leaving 7 bases of the junction unmatched. Here the CDR3 reads CASSKQGAMDGYTF. CDR3 DNA sequence: TGTGCCAGCAGCAAACAGGGGGCGATGGATGGCTACACCTTC.

This chain uses TRBV11-3 with TRBJ2-5, with 11 bases fitting TRBD1. CDR3 size: 16 residues. V lost 5 bases and J lost 5; bases outside the gene matches: 10. The germline CDR1 and CDR2 sequences are SGHNT and YENEEA. CDR3 DNA sequence: TGTGCCAGCAGCCTTTCCGGGACAGGGGGGGCGGAGACCCAGTACTTC. This encodes CASSLSGTGGAETQYF.

The chain joins TRBV4-3 to TRBJ1-2; D might be TRBD1 (6 bases). The germline V gene has CDR1 LGHNA and CDR2 YSLEER. The CDR3 runs to 14 residues. Trimming cost V 4 bases and J 5 bases, with 14 bases left between them. CDR3 nucleotide sequence: TGCGCCAGCAGCCCCCAGACAGGAAATTATGGCTACACCTTC. Translation gives CASSPQTGNYGYTF.

This chain connects TRBV6-5 to TRBJ1-1; the D gene is possibly TRBD1 (5 bases). Between the trimmed V and J ends, which lost 6 bases and 7 bases, there was a span of 12 bases. Germline CDR1 is MNHEY and CDR2 is SVGAGI. The CDR3 has 12 amino acids. In DNA, the CDR3 is TGTGCCAGCAGCCAGGACAAAGATGAAGCTTTCTTT. Protein product: CASSQDKDEAFF.

V and J are TRBV2 and TRBJ1-2; 8 bases align to TRBD1. J lost 4 bases, V lost 7 bases, and 11 bases had no gene match. There are 15 residues in the CDR3. Germline V gives CDR1 SNHLY, CDR2 FYNNEI. CDR3 region: CASTGQGRIGYGYTF. In DNA form, the CDR3 reads TGTGCCAGCACTGGACAGGGTAGAATAGGCTATGGCTACACCTTC.

About this clone itself: This same CDR3 is encoded by further DNA sequences in the sample. This chain joins TRBV15 and TRBJ1-2; D unclear. The CDR3 runs 12 residues. Germline CDR1 is LNHNV and CDR2 is YYDKDF (reference sequence). Trimming pared 5 bases from V and 5 bases from J, leaving 9 bases between. The CDR3 reads CATSSGGYGYTF. The DNA of the CDR3 is TGTGCCACCAGCTCTGGAGGGTATGGCTACACCTTC. Using reference TRBV15 and TRBJ1-2 for the parts outside the CDR3, the full variable domain is DAMVIQNPRYQVTQFGKPVTLSCSQTLNHNVMYWYQQKSSQAPKLLFHYYDKDFNNEADTPDNFQSRRPNTSFCFLDIRSPGLGDTAMYLCATSSGGYGYTFGSGTRLTVV.

The chain is built from TRBV7-6 and TRBJ2-1, with 10 bases fitting TRBD2. V trimming: 5 bases; J trimming: 3 bases; junction bases outside the gene matches: 13. Germline V lookup: CDR1 SGHVS, CDR2 FNYEAQ. This CDR3 has 18 residues. For the CDR3, the DNA is TGTGCCAGCAGCATATCTAGCGGGGGCTCCCAAATCTACAATGAGCAGTTCTTC. Protein: CASSISSGGSQIYNEQFF.

The gene calls are TRBV19 and TRBJ2-3; TRBD2 agrees at 10 bases. The CDR3 is 14 amino acids. CDR1 LNHDA and CDR2 SQIVND come from the germline V gene (reference sequence). V lost 7 bases and J lost 4; bases outside the gene matches: 5. DNA for the CDR3: TGTGCCAGTATGGTGAGCGGGGGGGCAGATACGCAGTATTTT. It codes for CASMVSGGADTQYF.

The J gene is TRBJ1-1, the V gene TRBV28; D is ambiguous. The germline V gene encodes CDR1 MDHEN and CDR2 SYDVKM. V lost 6 bases, J lost 5 bases, and 16 bases lay in between. The CDR3 length is 14 residues. The CDR3 loop reads CASSPMIGGTEAFF. The CDR3 bases are TGTGCCAGCAGCCCCATGATAGGCGGGACTGAAGCTTTCTTT.

The chain recombines TRBV2 with TRBJ2-3; 10 bases line up with TRBD2. The J segment lost 2 bases and the V segment lost 4 bases, leaving 3 bases of the junction unmatched. Germline V gene sequence: CDR1 SNHLY, CDR2 FYNNEI. The CDR3 contains 15 residues. The CDR3 spells CASSVGLAATDTQYF. The CDR3 nucleotides are TGTGCCAGCAGTGTCGGACTAGCGGCCACAGATACGCAGTATTTT.